These 30 T cell receptor beta chains were all obtained from the same sample, sequenced in a study of OX40 agonist ivuxolimab in advanced cancers. Libraries were prepared by immunoSEQ multiplex PCR; TCRdb keeps only in-frame clonotypes and omits some of them. The sample contains tens of thousands of clones, 70% to 90% of which appear only once. The sequencing used CD4+ or CD8+ T cells sorted from blood, collected in a trial of the OX40 agonist ivuxolimab. The receptors were sampled from an adult with an advanced solid tumor such as melanoma, head and neck, liver or kidney cancer.

The CDR3 loop reads CASSIQGQGSQPQHF. The CDR3 nucleotides read TGTGCCAGTAGTATTCAGGGCCAGGGTTCTCAGCCCCAGCATTTT. This chain links TRBV19 with TRBJ1-5; TRBD1 is a possible D gene (5 bases). Trimming took off 3 bases at V and 6 bases at J, with 15 bases between the two ends. Germline values: CDR1 LNHDA, CDR2 SQIVND (reference sequence). This CDR3 has 15 residues.

The chain joins TRBV29-1 to TRBJ2-3; D gene ambiguous. The germline CDR1 and CDR2 sequences are SQVTM and ANQGSEA. V lost 7 bases, J lost 5 bases, and 7 bases lay in between. The CDR3 loop spans 10 amino acids. This CDR3 is CSAGEDTQYF. The CDR3 DNA is TGCAGCGCTGGGGAAGATACGCAGTATTTT.

The V call is TRBV27, the J call TRBJ2-3; 10 bases match TRBD2. The CDR3 sequence is 16 residues long. Trimming removed 0 bases from V and 3 bases from J; junction bases left unmatched: 3. In germline, CDR1 is MNHEY, CDR2 SMNVEV (reference sequence). The CDR3 loop reads CASSLSSGGVTDTQYF. CDR3 in DNA: TGTGCCAGCAGTTTATCGAGCGGGGGGGTTACAGATACGCAGTATTTT.

About this clone itself: A junction boundary mismatches the germline segment, possibly from a read error. This chain uses TRBV5-5 with TRBJ1-4; maybe TRBD1 (5 bases). Germline CDR1 is SGHKS and CDR2 is YYEKEE (reference sequence). CDR3 length: 11 residues. Written as DNA, the CDR3 is TGTGCCAGCAGCTTAGGAGGCGCCAGGGTTTTT. Residues: CASSLGGARVF.

The chain is built from TRBV6-5 and TRBJ1-2, with TRBD1 as a possible D gene (6 bases). Germline V gene data show CDR1 as MNHEY and CDR2 as SVGAGI. CDR3 size: 15 residues. Trimming left V 4 bases short and J 6 bases short, with 18 bases between. DNA for the CDR3: TGTGCCAGCAGTTTCGGGATAGGACAGATCAATGGCTACACCTTC. Protein product: CASSFGIGQINGYTF.

The chain recombines TRBV7-9 with TRBJ2-1, with D possibly TRBD2 on 5 matching bases. Deletions cut 2 bases from V and 4 bases from J, with 12 bases between. The CDR3 is 15 residues long. Germline CDR1 and CDR2: SEHNR and FQNEAQ (reference sequence). CDR3 coding DNA: TGTGCCAGCAGCTTAACTCGACTACTTTACAATGAGCAGTTCTTC. Translation: CASSLTRLLYNEQFF.

The chain carries TRBV7-3 and TRBJ2-3, with 8 bases identical to TRBD1. From germline, CDR1 is SGHTA and CDR2 FQGTGA. The CDR3 is 15 amino acids. V gave up 5 bases and J gave up 0 bases; unmatched junction bases: 4. The CDR3 here is CASSQTGASTDTQYF. In nucleotides, the CDR3 is TGTGCCAGCAGCCAGACAGGGGCCAGCACAGATACGCAGTATTTT.

The chain combines TRBV6-5 with TRBJ2-5; D is unclear. CDR1 and CDR2 from the germline V gene are MNHEY and SVGAGI. This CDR3 comprises 11 residues. The germline V and J ends were trimmed by 5 bases and 3 bases, with 4 bases remaining between them. The CDR3 DNA sequence: TGTGCCAGCAGTACCAAAGAGACCCAGTACTTC. This codes for CASSTKETQYF.

The table lists this clone with a count of one. The chain recombines TRBV6-6 with TRBJ1-2; D might be TRBD1 (5 bases). The germline V and J ends were trimmed by 0 bases and 2 bases, with 10 bases remaining between them. The CDR3 has 15 amino acids. Germline V gene data show CDR1 as MNHNY and CDR2 as SVGAGI (reference sequence). This CDR3 reads CASSYSQGVNYGYTF. The DNA for the CDR3 is TGTGCCAGCAGTTACTCCCAGGGCGTGAACTATGGCTACACCTTC.

In the case of this clone: One end of the junction varies from germline; a read error may be responsible. The V and J genes are TRBV4-1 and TRBJ1-3; D is unresolved. This CDR3 is 14 amino acids long. CDR1 and CDR2 (germline): MGHRA, YSYEKL. The CDR3 sequence is CASSQEASGNTIYF. CDR3 sequence (DNA): TGCGCCAGCAGCCAAGAGGCCTCTGGGAACACCATATATTTT.

V usage is TRBV5-5 and J usage is TRBJ2-5; TRBD1 is a possible D gene (6 bases). The V gene lost 0 bases and the J gene lost 5 bases, with 14 bases spanning the gap. CDR3 size: 15 residues. CDR1 SGHKS and CDR2 YYEKEE come from the germline V gene (reference sequence). The CDR3 region is CASSLGAGARETQYF. In nucleotides, the CDR3 is TGTGCCAGCAGCTTGGGTGCAGGGGCGCGGGAGACCCAGTACTTC.

This clone was observed a few times. CDR3 coding DNA: TGTGCCAGCAGGGGACTAGCGGACTCCTACGAGCAGTACTTC. It specifies CASRGLADSYEQYF. The genes are TRBV27 and TRBJ2-7, with 11 bases lining up with TRBD2. The CDR3 covers 14 residues. After removal of 6 bases from V and 0 bases from J, the junction contained 1 base not matched to a gene. Per germline, CDR1 MNHEY and CDR2 SMNVEV (reference sequence).

This chain links TRBV2 with TRBJ2-2; D might be TRBD1 (5 bases). The length of the CDR3 is 14 residues. V lost 6 bases, J lost 7 bases, and 15 bases lay in between. Germline V lookup: CDR1 SNHLY, CDR2 FYNNEI. CDR3 nucleotide sequence: TGTGCCAGCAGGACGGGCAGGGCCGTCGGGGAGCTGTTTTTT. Translating gives CASRTGRAVGELFF. The full variable domain, completed using reference TRBV2 and TRBJ2-2, is EPEVTQTPSHQVTQMGQEVILRCVPISNHLYFYWYRQILGQKVEFLVSFYNNEISEKSEIFDDQFSVERPDGSNFTLKIRSTKLEDSAMYFCASRTGRAVGELFFGEGSRLTVL.

This chain links TRBV5-1 with TRBJ2-1; TRBD2 aligns across 8 bases. CDR1 is SGHRS and CDR2 is YFSETQ in the germline V gene. With V trimmed by 3 bases and J by 6 bases, 14 bases remained unmatched. The CDR3 has 17 residues. The CDR3 spells CASSSGSGTRVSNEQFF. The CDR3 DNA reads as TGCGCCAGCAGCTCGGGCTCCGGGACTAGAGTAAGCAATGAGCAGTTCTTC.

The chain uses TRBV5-4 and TRBJ1-2; 7 bases fit TRBD1. CDR1 and CDR2 (germline): SGHNT, YYREEE (reference sequence). V was pared by 4 bases and J by 4 bases, with 7 bases of the junction left unmatched. This CDR3 is 14 amino acids long. In nucleotides, the CDR3 is TGTGCCAGCAGCAACGGGACAGCCTTCTATGGCTACACCTTC. Protein: CASSNGTAFYGYTF.

DNA of the CDR3: TGCGCCAGCAAAGGAGGGGGGAGTGAAGCTTTCTTT. Protein sequence: CASKGGGSEAFF. V gene TRBV10-2 combines with J gene TRBJ1-1, with D possibly matching TRBD1 (6 bases). CDR1 is WSHSY, CDR2 SAAADI, per germline. The CDR3 is 12 amino acids. Trimming pared 7 bases from V and 7 bases from J, leaving 13 bases between.

The V call is TRBV28, the J call TRBJ1-2; 7 bases agree with TRBD1. The CDR3 covers 14 residues. Germline trimming cut 1 base from V and 6 bases from J; bases unmatched to any gene: 5. The germline V gene encodes CDR1 MDHEN and CDR2 SYDVKM. CDR3 sequence (DNA): TGTGCCAGCAGTTTATACCGACAGGGCGATGGCTACACCTTC. Translation: CASSLYRQGDGYTF.

This clone has just one count. The rearrangement links TRBV18 to TRBJ1-5, with 9 bases identical to TRBD1. The V gene end was trimmed by 3 bases and the J gene end by 5 bases; junction bases not matched to a gene: 8. The V gene's germline CDR1 is KGHSH and CDR2 LQKENI. The CDR3 spans 16 residues. CDR3 residues: CASSPTGTGFYQPQHF. Here the CDR3 DNA reads TGTGCCAGCTCACCGACCGGGACAGGGTTTTATCAGCCCCAGCATTTT.

The genes are TRBV13 and TRBJ1-2; D call uncertain. The CDR3 is 13 amino acids. The germline V gene encodes CDR1 PRHDT and CDR2 FYEKMQ (reference sequence). V was cut by 0 bases and J by 4 bases, with 6 bases left in between. Here the CDR3 reads CASSLGRIYGYTF. In DNA form, the CDR3 reads TGTGCCAGCAGCTTAGGGCGGATCTATGGCTACACCTTC.

This clone is a singleton in its sample. The chain has TRBV10-2 and TRBJ1-3; 7 bases are shared with TRBD1. CDR1 is WSHSY and CDR2 is SAAADI in the germline V gene. The J segment lost 0 bases and the V segment lost 2 bases, leaving 1 base of the junction unmatched. CDR3 length: 15 residues. The CDR3 loop reads CASSEGQASGNTIYF. As DNA, the CDR3 is TGCGCCAGCAGTGAGGGACAGGCCTCTGGAAACACCATATATTTT.

This clone was found a few times. This CDR3 is CASRGSGNTIYF. The CDR3 bases are TGCGCCTCACGGGGGTCTGGAAACACCATATATTTT. V gene TRBV10-2 combines with J gene TRBJ1-3, with TRBD1 as a possible D gene (5 bases). The V end was cut by 11 bases, the J end by 1 base, with 9 bases between. This CDR3 contains 12 residues. Germline loops: CDR1 WSHSY, CDR2 SAAADI.

This clone was detected only a few times. This chain joins TRBV5-5 and TRBJ2-7; D is unresolved. The CDR3 runs 14 residues. V was pared by 0 bases and J by 3 bases, with 10 bases between. Germline loops: CDR1 SGHKS, CDR2 YYEKEE (reference sequence). CDR3 residues: CASSLVYLFYEQYV. In DNA, the CDR3 is TGTGCCAGCAGCTTGGTCTACCTCTTCTACGAGCAGTACGTC.

The CDR3 DNA reads TGCGCCAGCAGCCCCGCACCGGGACAGCCCTACGAGCAGTACGTC. Its protein is CASSPAPGQPYEQYV. J is TRBJ2-7 and V is TRBV4-1, with 7 bases lining up with TRBD1. The CDR3 extends over 15 amino acids. Trimming removed 4 bases from V and 2 bases from J; junction bases left unmatched: 8. CDR1 is MGHRA, CDR2 YSYEKL, per germline.

This clone was seen a single time. The CDR3 loop is CASSSRGANTEAFF. The CDR3 nucleotides are TGTGCCAGCAGCTCCCGGGGGGCGAACACTGAAGCTTTCTTT. This rearrangement joins TRBV28 to TRBJ1-1, with D perhaps TRBD1 (6 bases). This CDR3 spans 14 amino acids. Trimming cost V 6 bases and J 1 base, with 12 bases left between them. Per germline, CDR1 MDHEN and CDR2 SYDVKM.

The chain carries TRBV6-5 and TRBJ1-1, with 8 bases fitting TRBD1. CDR3 length: 15 residues. CDR1 is MNHEY, CDR2 SVGAGI, per germline. V shed 1 base and J 1 base; nucleotides not matched to a gene: 2. CDR3: CASSYLGQANTEAFF. The CDR3 DNA sequence: TGTGCCAGCAGTTACTTGGGACAGGCGAACACTGAAGCTTTCTTT.

This rearrangement joins TRBV28 to TRBJ2-2, with D possibly called TRBD1 or TRBD2 (5 bases each). Between the trimmed V and J ends, which lost 3 bases and 4 bases, there was a span of 12 bases. CDR1 and CDR2 (germline): MDHEN, SYDVKM. CDR3 length: 15 amino acids. The chain's CDR3 is CASSFFGDGTGELFF. CDR3 DNA: TGTGCCAGCAGTTTTTTCGGGGACGGCACCGGGGAGCTGTTTTTT.

As to this clone: An end of the junction does not agree with germline; a read error may underlie this. The chain links TRBV7-7 to TRBJ1-6; D might be TRBD1 (6 bases). The CDR3 consists of 17 residues. The germline V gene has CDR1 SSHAT and CDR2 FNYEAQ (reference sequence). CDR3 region: CASSFPGAPRYNSPLHF. In nucleotides, the CDR3 is TGTGCTAGCAGCTTTCCAGGGGCCCCTCGTTATAATTCACCCCTCCACTTT.

This clone was seen repeatedly, ten times or more. This chain links TRBV7-9 with TRBJ1-1, with D perhaps TRBD1 (6 bases). The CDR3 has 15 amino acids. With 5 bases removed from V and 6 bases from J, the gap between germline ends came to 19 bases. CDR1 and CDR2 (germline): SEHNR, FQNEAQ (reference sequence). CDR3 region: CASSHGPQGRAEAFF. The CDR3 DNA reads TGTGCCAGCAGCCATGGTCCACAGGGAAGGGCTGAAGCTTTCTTT.

The V call is TRBV6-5, the J call TRBJ1-1; D is ambiguous. This CDR3 is built from 13 residues. CDR1 is MNHEY, CDR2 SVGAGI, per germline. Trimming pared 2 bases from V and 5 bases from J, leaving 9 bases between. This chain's CDR3 is CASSYKGRTEAFF. The CDR3 bases are TGTGCCAGCAGTTACAAGGGCAGGACTGAAGCTTTCTTT.

The chain uses TRBV14 and TRBJ1-1, with unresolved D. Trimming removed 1 base at V and 3 bases at J, with 6 bases between. The CDR3 has 13 amino acids. Germline CDR1 is SGHDN and CDR2 is FVKESK. The CDR3 loop is CASSQVRDTEAFF. The CDR3 DNA reads as TGTGCCAGCAGCCAAGTGAGGGACACTGAAGCTTTCTTT.